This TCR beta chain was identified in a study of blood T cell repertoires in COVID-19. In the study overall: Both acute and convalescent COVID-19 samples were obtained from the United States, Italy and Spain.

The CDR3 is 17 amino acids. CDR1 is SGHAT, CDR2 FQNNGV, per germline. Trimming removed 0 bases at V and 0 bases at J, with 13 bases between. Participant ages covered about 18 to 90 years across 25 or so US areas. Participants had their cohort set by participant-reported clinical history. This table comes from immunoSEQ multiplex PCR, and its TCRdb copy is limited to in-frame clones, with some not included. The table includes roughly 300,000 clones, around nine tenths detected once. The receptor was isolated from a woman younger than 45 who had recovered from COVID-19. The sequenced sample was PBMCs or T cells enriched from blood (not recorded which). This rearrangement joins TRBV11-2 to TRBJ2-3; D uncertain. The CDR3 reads CASSLEDDFLSTDTQYF. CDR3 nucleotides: TGTGCCAGCAGCTTAGAGGATGACTTCTTAAGCACAGATACGCAGTATTTT.